This is a list of T cell receptor beta chains from one sample in a study of shared clonotypes between healthy human individuals. Profiled with immunoSEQ multiplex PCR; TCRdb holds only in-frame clones, not every one. The table has 850,000 to 1,200,000 clones, more than 65% seen once. Specimen: memory CD4+ T cells sorted from blood. The receptors stem from a man between 18 and 35 years old in good health. Both conserved end residues are part of each CDR3. A D gene is named only where the DNA matches it firmly. Part of the rows lack a size; the others show once, few, many or a class for expanded clones.

.	TRBJ1-4	TRBD1	TRBV5-1	CASSSGQGNEKLFF	TGCGCCAGCAGCTCTGGACAGGGGAATGAAAAACTGTTTTTT
.	TRBJ2-2	TRBD1	TRBV18	CASSPSDRGSVNTGELFF	TGTGCCAGCTCACCCTCGGACAGGGGCTCCGTTAACACCGGGGAGCTGTTTTTT
many	TRBJ2-7	TRBD1	TRBV13	CASSLLRQGLDEQYF	TGTGCCAGCAGCTTACTCCGACAGGGGTTAGACGAGCAGTACTTC
.	TRBJ2-5	TRBD1	TRBV7-2	CASSFVQGYQETQYF	TGTGCCAGCAGCTTCGTACAGGGGTATCAAGAGACCCAGTACTTC
.	TRBJ2-7	.	TRBV7-2	CASSPPGLQYEQYF	TGTGCCAGCAGCCCGCCGGGACTCCAGTACGAGCAGTACTTC
once	TRBJ1-1	.	TRBV5-6	CASSWGYTEAFF	TGTGCCAGCAGCTGGGGTTACACTGAAGCTTTCTTT
once	TRBJ2-5	TRBD1	TRBV5-4	CASSRTGGKVETQYF	TGTGCCAGCAGCCGGACAGGGGGCAAGGTAGAGACCCAGTACTTC
.	TRBJ1-5	.	TRBV5-8	CASSFQASNQPQHF	TGTGCCAGCAGCTTCCAGGCAAGCAATCAGCCCCAGCATTTT
.	TRBJ2-7	TRBD2	TRBV4-1	CASSQSPASGGKTDYEQYF	TGCGCCAGCAGCCAGAGTCCCGCTAGCGGGGGGAAGACCGATTACGAGCAGTACTTC
.	TRBJ2-6	.	TRBV5-1	CASIPDSGANVLTF	TGCGCCAGCATACCGGACTCTGGGGCCAACGTCCTGACTTTC
.	TRBJ2-7	.	TRBV4-1	CASSLRGDDEQYF	TGCGCCAGCTCCCTCCGGGGAGACGACGAGCAGTACTTC
.	TRBJ1-5	.	TRBV27	CASSFGGRRNQPQHF	TGTGCCAGCAGTTTTGGGGGCCGAAGAAATCAGCCCCAGCATTTT
.	TRBJ1-2	TRBD1	TRBV27	CASSQTGTGLYGYTF	TGTGCCAGCAGTCAAACCGGGACAGGGCTCTATGGCTACACCTTC
once	TRBJ1-2	TRBD1	TRBV5-1	CASSLETGGWYGYTF	TGCGCCAGCAGCTTGGAAACAGGGGGCTGGTATGGCTACACCTTC
.	TRBJ2-7	TRBD2	TRBV11-2	CASSSRWGGGEQYF	TGTGCCAGCAGCTCCAGATGGGGCGGGGGAGAGCAGTACTTC
few	TRBJ2-5	TRBD2	TRBV10-1	CASKKRGGPGETQYF	TGCGCCAGCAAGAAACGGGGAGGGCCGGGGGAGACCCAGTACTTC
.	TRBJ2-7	.	TRBV15	CATSRGGGAPYEQYF	TGTGCCACCAGCAGGGGAGGCGGGGCCCCTTACGAGCAGTACTTC
.	TRBJ2-7	.	TRBV6-5	CASAPVGGAYEQYF	TGTGCCAGCGCCCCGGTGGGCGGCGCCTACGAGCAGTACTTC
.	TRBJ2-2	.	TRBV11-2	CASSLASGISGELFF	TGTGCCAGCAGCTTAGCGTCAGGGATCAGCGGGGAGCTGTTTTTT
.	TRBJ2-2	.	TRBV6-5	CASSSSTGELFF	TGTGCCAGCAGTTCCTCCACCGGGGAGCTGTTTTTT
.	TRBJ1-2	TRBD1	TRBV6-1	CASSGQGRGNYGYTF	TGTGCCAGCAGTGGACAGGGGAGGGGGAACTATGGCTACACCTTC
.	TRBJ2-7	.	TRBV15	CATSQGGQAYEQYF	TGTGCCACCAGTCAGGGGGGGCAAGCCTACGAGCAGTACTTC
.	TRBJ2-3	TRBD1	TRBV10-2	CASSPGGLTDTQYF	TGCGCCAGCAGCCCAGGGGGTCTCACAGATACGCAGTATTTT
.	TRBJ2-7	.	TRBV5-1	CASRSGTSSYEQYF	TGCGCCAGCAGGAGCGGGACAAGCTCCTACGAGCAGTACTTC
.	TRBJ1-1	.	TRBV9	CASSVEQTTEAFF	TGTGCCAGCAGCGTAGAACAGACCACTGAAGCTTTCTTT
.	TRBJ1-2	TRBD1	TRBV28	CASRLGTGPRNYGYTF	TGTGCCAGCAGACTCGGGACAGGGCCGCGTAACTATGGCTACACCTTC
.	TRBJ2-5	.	TRBV5-1	CASSSQAGTAQETQYF	TGCGCCAGCAGCTCACAGGCCGGGACGGCTCAAGAGACCCAGTACTTC
.	TRBJ1-1	.	TRBV10-2	CASRWQMNTEAFF	TGCGCCAGCAGGTGGCAGATGAACACTGAAGCTTTCTTT
.	TRBJ2-5	.	TRBV6-1	CASRMDGPGETQYF	TGTGCCAGCAGGATGGACGGCCCTGGGGAGACCCAGTACTTC
.	TRBJ1-5	.	TRBV6-1	CASSTSGQFNQPQHF	TGTGCCAGCAGTACATCCGGACAGTTCAATCAGCCCCAGCATTTT
.	TRBJ1-3	.	TRBV10-3	CAISASQLSGNTIYF	TGTGCCATCAGTGCCTCCCAGCTCTCTGGAAACACCATATATTTT
once	TRBJ2-4	.	TRBV18	CASSPLGSTGNIQYF	TGTGCCAGCTCACCCTTAGGCTCGACGGGGAACATTCAGTACTTC
.	TRBJ2-1	TRBD2	TRBV5-4	CASGSVAGGYYNEQFF	TGTGCCAGCGGGTCAGTAGCGGGAGGATACTACAATGAGCAGTTCTTC
.	TRBJ2-1	.	TRBV6-5	CASSPGLSYNEQFF	TGTGCCAGCAGTCCCGGACTTAGCTACAATGAGCAGTTCTTC
.	TRBJ1-3	TRBD1	TRBV5-1	CASSSLRQGAGNTIYF	TGCGCCAGCAGCTCCTTAAGACAGGGGGCTGGAAACACCATATATTTT
.	TRBJ2-6	TRBD1	TRBV5-4	CASSFGGQGARGANVLTF	TGTGCCAGCAGCTTTGGGGGACAGGGGGCGCGTGGGGCCAACGTCCTGACTTTC
.	TRBJ2-7	TRBD2	TRBV7-2	CASSVAGGFLLSYEQYF	TGTGCCAGCAGTGTCGCGGGGGGGTTTCTGTTATCCTACGAGCAGTACTTC
.	TRBJ2-3	.	TRBV6-5	CAAGGSTDTQYF	TGTGCCGCAGGTGGGAGCACAGATACGCAGTATTTT
.	TRBJ1-1	TRBD1	TRBV5-4	CASSRPLGGVGVEAFF	TGTGCCAGCAGTCGACCATTAGGGGGCGTAGGGGTAGAAGCTTTCTTT
once	TRBJ1-1	TRBD1	TRBV19	CASTRQGGWNTEAFF	TGTGCCAGTACCAGACAGGGGGGGTGGAACACTGAAGCTTTCTTT
.	TRBJ1-5	.	TRBV6-4	CASSEQGNQPQHF	TGTGCCAGCAGTGAGCAGGGAAATCAGCCCCAGCATTTT
few	TRBJ1-2	.	TRBV12-2	CASRPDRVDNYGYTF	TGTGCAAGTCGCCCCGACAGGGTTGATAACTATGGCTACACCTTC
.	TRBJ2-2	TRBD1	TRBV18	CASSLGTGDIGELFF	TGTGCCAGCTCCCTCGGGACAGGGGACATCGGGGAGCTGTTTTTT
few	TRBJ1-1	TRBD1	TRBV2	CASSQGQGAFEAFF	TGTGCCAGCAGCCAGGGACAGGGGGCGTTTGAAGCTTTCTTT
.	TRBJ2-1	.	TRBV5-1	CASTGDHEQFF	TGCGCCAGCACGGGCGACCATGAGCAGTTCTTC
.	TRBJ2-1	TRBD2	TRBV11-3	CASSLETSGGDNEQFF	TGTGCCAGCAGCTTAGAGACTAGCGGGGGGGACAATGAGCAGTTCTTC
once	TRBJ2-3	.	TRBV19	CATQPGRDTQYF	TGTGCCACCCAGCCAGGGCGAGATACGCAGTATTTT
few	TRBJ1-6	.	TRBV9	CASSAGRGDSPLHF	TGTGCCAGCAGCGCGGGAAGGGGGGACTCACCCCTCCACTTT
.	TRBJ2-7	.	TRBV7-2	CASSLLRTTYEQYF	TGTGCCAGCAGCTTATTGAGGACAACCTACGAGCAGTACTTC
.	TRBJ2-1	TRBD2	TRBV11-3	CASSLGGREGRGEQFF	TGTGCCAGCAGCTTAGGTGGGCGGGAGGGCCGAGGTGAGCAGTTCTTC
.	TRBJ2-1	.	TRBV20-1	CSAVNRTKQFF	TGCAGTGCTGTTAATCGGACAAAGCAGTTCTTC
.	TRBJ2-5	.	TRBV6-6	CASSYSGTSGETQYF	TGTGCCAGCAGTTACTCTGGAACTAGTGGAGAGACCCAGTACTTC